These 3 T cell receptor beta chains came from one sample sequenced in a study of shared clonotypes between healthy human individuals. Produced via immunoSEQ multiplex PCR; TCRdb's table is partial and in-frame only. Here the sample spans hundreds of thousands of clones, around 97% being singletons. Sequencing was performed on naive CD4+ T cells sorted from blood. Subset reported: CD45RA+ positively selected. The origin of the receptors is a woman under 40 in good health.

The V and J genes are TRBV19 and TRBJ2-7; 7 bases map to TRBD2. The V gene's germline CDR1 is LNHDA and CDR2 SQIVND (reference sequence). V dropped 5 bases and J dropped 3; count of bases not matched to a gene: 13. This CDR3 has 16 residues. The DNA for the CDR3 is TGTGCCAGTAGTGCCCGCCGGGGAGGGAAACTCTACGAGCAGTACTTC. This encodes CASSARRGGKLYEQYF.

The V and J genes are TRBV5-1 and TRBJ1-3, with D perhaps TRBD1 (5 bases). Germline assignment: CDR1 SGHRS and CDR2 YFSETQ. This CDR3 is 14 amino acids long. V lost 5 bases and J lost 4, with 13 bases in between. As DNA, the CDR3 is TGCGCCAGCAGTACGTTGGGGGAAGGAAACACCATATATTTT. Translating gives CASSTLGEGNTIYF. Combining the CDR3 with reference TRBV5-1 and TRBJ1-3 gives the whole variable domain KAGVTQTPRYLIKTRGQQVTLSCSPISGHRSVSWYQQTPGQGLQFLFEYFSETQRNKGNFPGRFSGRQFSNSRSEMNVSTLELGDSALYLCASSTLGEGNTIYFGEGSWLTVV.

This chain joins TRBV7-9 and TRBJ2-7, with D maybe TRBD1 (5 bases). This CDR3 region has 13 residues. Trimming removed 4 bases at V and 5 bases at J, with 12 bases between. CDR1 is SEHNR, CDR2 FQNEAQ, per germline (reference sequence). This chain's CDR3 is CASSSQGLDEQYF. CDR3 nucleotide sequence: TGTGCCAGCAGCTCCCAGGGTTTGGACGAGCAGTACTTC.